These T cell receptor beta chains were read from a single sample in a study of blood T cell repertoires in COVID-19. Generated by immunoSEQ multiplex PCR, the TCRdb table keeps only in-frame clones and is missing some. The table has some 150,000 clones, around 83% seen once. Sequences were obtained from peripheral blood. These receptors were taken from a woman aged 80 or older in a cohort sampled during active or convalescent COVID-19. The conserved cysteine and the conserved F or W are not part of the CDR3 here. The D gene is left open where the match is weak. Some rows have no size entry. The others give once, few or many, or a class for an expanded clone.

clone size	V gene	J gene	D gene	CDR3 protein
NA	TRBV11-3	TRBJ2-7	TRBD1	ASSSDGQGRPYEQY
NA	TRBV7-2	TRBJ1-2	TRBD1	ASSLVQGAGYT
NA	TRBV23-1	TRBJ1-5	TRBD1	ASTPADRANYSNQPQH
NA	TRBV10-2	TRBJ1-6	TRBD1	ASRGIGGQANSPLH
NA	TRBV7-9	TRBJ2-7	NA	ASSLRDIGSYEQY
NA	TRBV6-2/TRBV6-3	TRBJ1-1	NA	ASSYSIVGEAF
NA	TRBV7-8	TRBJ1-1	NA	ASSLSGETEAF
few	TRBV28	TRBJ2-3	NA	ASSPIGYTDTQY
NA	TRBV24-1	TRBJ2-2	NA	ATSDPAGGTNTGELF
NA	TRBV24-1	TRBJ1-5	TRBD1	ATSGTGGGQPQH
NA	TRBV2	TRBJ1-4	NA	ASSEQGMWGEKLF
few	TRBV6-5	TRBJ1-3	TRBD1	ASMDRLGNTIY
NA	TRBV14	TRBJ2-3	TRBD1	ASSLVGRTGGTDTQY
NA	TRBV5-4	TRBJ1-1	NA	ASGQAGGRAMNTEAF
NA	TRBV28	TRBJ1-1	NA	ASRKTLGGVTEAF
NA	TRBV30	TRBJ1-6	NA	ACPARRSSYNSPLH
NA	TRBV5-1	TRBJ1-2	TRBD1	ASSAGTAYGYT
NA	TRBV7-2	TRBJ1-2	NA	ASSLEAGLPRGYT
few	TRBV30	TRBJ2-2	NA	AWSPNILIGGELF
NA	TRBV27	TRBJ2-1	TRBD1	ASSLSTGGTNEQF
NA	TRBV30	TRBJ1-1	NA	AWMWGGRRNTEAF
NA	TRBV6-1	TRBJ2-5	TRBD2	ASSEGLGVAGLQETQY
NA	TRBV10-3	TRBJ2-1	NA	AIRQVREQF
NA	TRBV5-1	TRBJ1-2	TRBD1	ASSYGTGEYGYT
NA	TRBV7-2	TRBJ1-2	TRBD1	ASSLNGQGAYGYT
NA	TRBV28	TRBJ2-7	TRBD1	ASSTPGQGTHEQY
NA	TRBV29-1	TRBJ2-1	TRBD2	SVGSGGYNEQF
NA	TRBV19	TRBJ1-5	TRBD1	ASNLGQDFSNQPQH
once	TRBV5-1	TRBJ1-6	TRBD1	ASSLADRNSPLH
once	TRBV11-3	TRBJ2-2	TRBD2	ASSLRTPGLANTGELF
NA	TRBV11-3	TRBJ1-1	NA	ASSDTHAVEAF
NA	TRBV5-1	TRBJ2-5	TRBD1	ASSGRQGGMAQY
once	TRBV7-9	TRBJ2-4	TRBD1	ASSLRFPGVHRGHIQY
NA	TRBV2	TRBJ2-2	NA	ASSQQEGTVPNTGELF
NA	TRBV5-6	TRBJ1-3	TRBD1	ASILLAGGGGNTIY
NA	TRBV4-1	TRBJ1-2	NA	ASSQALVGGYGYT
once	TRBV9	TRBJ1-6	NA	ASSAELQGMPNSPLH